Following are 11 T cell receptor beta chains from one sample sequenced in a study of shared clonotypes between healthy human individuals (dated by TCRdb to the early 2020s). The library was made by the immunoSEQ multiplex PCR assay. TCRdb provides this immuneACCESS table in a form limited to in-frame rearrangements. Some clones are lacking; in checked studies, under half of them reflect an unresolved V gene, and why the rest are absent is not known. Here the sample has some 1.1 million clones; approximately 80% occur a single time. 0.89% of the sample comes from the top ten. The source material was memory CD4+ T cells from PBMCs. The cell subset or site label of this sample denotes: CD45RA-negative fraction. The receptors originated from a man in his late teens or twenties in good health. Some clones in this sample may be carry-over from other donors' samples.

V usage is TRBV7-2 and J usage is TRBJ2-7; D is uncertain. This CDR3 contains 13 residues. Germline CDR1 and CDR2: SGHTA and FQGNSA. Between the trimmed V and J ends, which lost 1 base and 4 bases, there was a span of 8 bases. This chain's CDR3 is CASSLGLYYEQYF. The CDR3 nucleotides are TGTGCCAGCAGCTTAGGACTTTATTACGAGCAGTACTTC. Using reference TRBV7-2 and TRBJ2-7 for the parts outside the CDR3, the full variable domain is GAGVSQSPSNKVTEKGKDVELRCDPISGHTALYWYRQSLGQGLEFLIYFQGNSAPDKSGLPSDRFSAERTGGSVSTLTIQRTQQEDSAVYLCASSLGLYYEQYFGPGTRLTVT.

The rearrangement uses TRBV28 and TRBJ1-5, with D hard to call. The CDR3 is made up of 14 amino acids. V gave up 4 bases and J gave up 4 bases, with 11 bases separating them. Germline V gives CDR1 MDHEN, CDR2 SYDVKM. The CDR3 here is CASSSEHRNQPQHF. The DNA for the CDR3 is TGTGCCAGCAGTTCTGAACACCGAAATCAGCCCCAGCATTTT.

This clone showed up many times. In DNA, the CDR3 is TGTGCCAGCAGCCCCAACCCGGGACTAGCGTTTGTTGAGCAGTTCTTC. Amino acid sequence: CASSPNPGLAFVEQFF. The chain employs TRBV7-6 and TRBJ2-1, with 10 positions matching TRBD2. V dropped 5 bases and J dropped 9; count of bases not matched to a gene: 13. The germline V gene encodes CDR1 SGHVS and CDR2 FNYEAQ. This CDR3 has 16 residues.

This chain connects TRBV28 to TRBJ2-7; 10 positions match TRBD1. Germline assignment: CDR1 MDHEN and CDR2 SYDVKM. The CDR3 has 14 amino acids. Trimming at V came to 1 base and at J to 4 bases, leaving 1 base not matched to a gene. CDR3 amino acids: CASSLLGQGYEQYF. The DNA of the CDR3 is TGTGCCAGCAGTTTATTGGGACAGGGGTACGAGCAGTACTTC.

Notes on this clone: The sample holds other DNA sequences that translate to the same CDR3. V gene TRBV30 combines with J gene TRBJ2-1; tentatively, D is TRBD2 (6 bases). Germline loops: CDR1 GTSNPN, CDR2 SVGIG (reference sequence). The CDR3 sequence is 13 residues long. Trimming pared 0 bases from V and 5 bases from J, leaving 8 bases between. The CDR3 loop reads CAWSVRRDNEQFF. The CDR3 region has the DNA TGTGCCTGGAGTGTACGGAGGGACAATGAGCAGTTCTTC. The variable domain in full, with the rest retrieved from reference TRBV30 and TRBJ2-1, is SQTIHQWPATLVQPVGSPLSLECTVEGTSNPNLYWYRQAAGRGLQLLFYSVGIGQISSEVPQNLSASRPQDRQFILSSKKLLLSDSGFYLCAWSVRRDNEQFFGPGTRLTVL.

Regarding this clone: This specimen includes other DNA sequences encoding the same CDR3. The chain couples TRBV7-9 to TRBJ1-4; tentative D call: TRBD1 (5 bases). The length of the CDR3 is 14 residues. Trimming shortened V by 1 base and J by 3 bases, and 6 bases separated the two germline ends. Germline V gives CDR1 SEHNR, CDR2 FQNEAQ (reference sequence). The CDR3 spells CASSLGGANEKLFF. CDR3 sequence (DNA): TGTGCCAGCAGCTTAGGGGGGGCTAATGAAAAACTGTTTTTT.

The chain combines TRBV4-3 with TRBJ2-7, with D perhaps TRBD1 (5 bases). This CDR3 contains 14 residues. Germline V gives CDR1 LGHNA, CDR2 YSLEER. The V end lost 0 bases, the J end lost 3 bases, and 9 bases lay between the germline ends. The CDR3 reads CASSQEGRDYEQYF. Written as DNA, the CDR3 is TGCGCCAGCAGCCAAGAGGGCAGGGACTACGAGCAGTACTTC.

The rearrangement links TRBV7-9 to TRBJ2-4, with 10 bases lining up with TRBD1. The germline gives CDR1 SEHNR, CDR2 FQNEAQ (reference sequence). The V gene end was trimmed by 1 base and the J gene end by 7 bases; junction bases not matched to a gene: 1. This CDR3 has 14 residues. The CDR3 reads CASSLVGQGNIQYF. The DNA for the CDR3 is TGTGCCAGCAGCTTAGTGGGACAGGGGAACATTCAGTACTTC. Using reference TRBV7-9 and TRBJ2-4 for the parts outside the CDR3, the full variable domain is DTGVSQNPRHKITKRGQNVTFRCDPISEHNRLYWYRQTLGQGPEFLTYFQNEAQLEKSRLLSDRFSAERPKGSFSTLEIQRTEQGDSAMYLCASSLVGQGNIQYFGAGTRLSVL.

V usage is TRBV2 and J usage is TRBJ2-7; D is perhaps TRBD2 (6 bases). The CDR3 is made up of 13 amino acids. With 10 bases removed from V and 4 bases from J, the gap between germline ends came to 17 bases. The germline V gene has CDR1 SNHLY and CDR2 FYNNEI. The CDR3 sequence is CATSSVEGYEQYF. The CDR3, as DNA: TGTGCCACCTCGTCGGTGGAGGGGTACGAGCAGTACTTC.

This sequence joins TRBV7-2 and TRBJ1-3; 9 bases map to TRBD1. Germline V CDR1 and CDR2: SGHTA, FQGNSA. V dropped 5 bases and J dropped 3; count of bases not matched to a gene: 2. CDR3 length equals 14 residues. The CDR3 here is CASSRTGVGNTIYF. CDR3 coding DNA: TGTGCCAGCAGCCGGACAGGGGTTGGAAACACCATATATTTT. Looking up the rest from reference TRBV7-2 and TRBJ1-3 gives the full variable domain: GAGVSQSPSNKVTEKGKDVELRCDPISGHTALYWYRQSLGQGLEFLIYFQGNSAPDKSGLPSDRFSAERTGGSVSTLTIQRTQQEDSAVYLCASSRTGVGNTIYFGEGSWLTVV.

This clone showed up just once. The genes are TRBV7-8 and TRBJ2-7; 11 bases map to TRBD2. V was clipped by 5 bases and J by 8 bases; unmatched bases: 5. The length of the CDR3 is 13 residues. Germline CDR1 SGHVS, CDR2 FQNEAQ. CDR3 in DNA: TGTGCCAGCAGCCCGGGGACTAGCGGCCAGCAGTACTTC. This encodes CASSPGTSGQQYF.